This TCR beta chain is from a study of blood T cell repertoires in COVID-19. Study context: T cells, B-cell-depleted T cells, or PBMCs provided the cDNA or gDNA that served as material.

Comment on this clone: The sample holds other DNA sequences that translate to the same CDR3.

Self-reported history from a screening survey and questionnaire set each donor's cohort. Clones were read by immunoSEQ multiplex PCR, and TCRdb kept only the in-frame ones, dropping some. The data contain approximately 440,000 clones, around 90% of them singletons. Material: PBMCs or T cells enriched from blood (not recorded which). The TCR sequence derives from a man aged 18 to 29 who had recovered from COVID-19.

The CDR3 bases are TGTGCCAGCAGCGAGACAGGCGGTAATCAGCCCCAGCATTTT. It encodes CASSETGGNQPQHF. The rearrangement joins TRBV2 to TRBJ1-5; a possible D gene is TRBD1 (6 bases). Looked up from germline, CDR1 is SNHLY and CDR2 is FYNNEI. The CDR3 has 14 amino acids. V dropped 6 bases and J dropped 4 bases, with 13 bases sitting between them.